What follows are 23 T cell receptor beta chains derived from one specimen sequenced in a study of blood T cell repertoires in COVID-19. TCRdb's table, derived via immunoSEQ multiplex PCR, lists solely in-frame clones and lacks some. Of about 74,000 clones detected, about 90% appear once; the ten largest clones hold under 2%. The specimen sequenced was peripheral blood. The receptors come from a woman of 80 years or more with active or convalescent COVID-19.

The chain uses TRBV5-1 and TRBJ1-2; D might be TRBD1 (6 bases). Trimming shortened V by 3 bases and J by 2 bases, and 11 bases separated the two germline ends. Germline V gene lookup returns CDR1 SGHRS and CDR2 YFSETQ. The CDR3 covers 14 residues. CDR3 sequence (DNA): TGCGCCAGCAGCTCGGACAGCTTCAACTATGGCTACACCTTC. It yields the protein CASSSDSFNYGYTF.

DNA for the CDR3: TGTGCCAGCAGTTATGTGAGCGGGGCCTTCAATGAGCAGTTCTTC. Its translation: CASSYVSGAFNEQFF. This sequence joins TRBV6-5 and TRBJ2-1; 7 nucleotides line up with TRBD2. This CDR3 has 15 amino acids. From germline, CDR1 is MNHEY and CDR2 SVGAGI. The V gene end was trimmed by 3 bases and the J gene end by 6 bases; junction bases not matched to a gene: 8.

The chain joins TRBV9 to TRBJ2-1; 12 nucleotides agree with TRBD2. The CDR3 spans 14 residues. The germline gives CDR1 SGDLS, CDR2 YYNGEE. With 7 bases clipped from V and 8 bases from J, the junction kept 7 bases outside the gene matches. Here the CDR3 DNA reads TGTGCCAGCGTGAGGACTAGCGGGAAGGATGAGCAGTTCTTC. Amino acids: CASVRTSGKDEQFF.

This clone has just one count. V is TRBV5-1 and J is TRBJ2-5, with D possibly matching TRBD1 (5 bases). From germline, CDR1 is SGHRS and CDR2 YFSETQ. Trimming stripped 0 bases from V and 5 bases from J, with 14 bases between. There are 15 residues in the CDR3. The CDR3 DNA sequence: TGCGCCAGCAGCTTGGTGCTAGGGGATGCGGAGACCCAGTACTTC. Translating gives CASSLVLGDAETQYF.

V is TRBV4-1 and J is TRBJ2-3; D is undetermined. The germline gives CDR1 MGHRA, CDR2 YSYEKL. Trimming pared 0 bases from V and 4 bases from J, leaving 8 bases between. The CDR3 spans 14 residues. CDR3 residues: CASSQDPTSDTQYF. The CDR3 DNA is TGCGCCAGCAGCCAAGATCCTACTTCAGATACGCAGTATTTT.

V is TRBV5-3 and J is TRBJ1-5; TRBD1 aligns across 10 bases. TRBV5-3 is an ORF, with its function uncertain. The CDR3 covers 16 residues. Unmatched junction bases numbered 10, after V lost 4 bases and J lost 6 bases. CDR3 amino acids: CARSLLGQGEGQPQHF. CDR3 bases: TGTGCCAGAAGCCTACTCGGACAGGGGGAGGGTCAGCCCCAGCATTTT.

The genes are TRBV11-2 and TRBJ2-5; possibly TRBD1 for D (6 bases). Germline values: CDR1 SGHAT, CDR2 FQNNGV. The CDR3 sequence is 15 residues long. Trimming stripped 4 bases from V and 2 bases from J, with 14 bases between. In DNA, the CDR3 is TGTGCCAGCAGCTCCGAAACAGGGTTTCAAGAGACCCAGTACTTC. Its protein is CASSSETGFQETQYF.

This chain links TRBV19 with TRBJ1-5; 8 bases are a match to TRBD1. The CDR3 sequence is 14 residues long. The trim removed 7 bases at V and 6 bases at J, leaving 8 bases unmatched. CDR1 LNHDA and CDR2 SQIVND come from the germline V gene (reference sequence). The CDR3, as DNA: TGTGCCAGTACCCCAGGGGGCGGAGGTCAGCCCCAGCATTTT. Protein: CASTPGGGGQPQHF.

J is TRBJ1-1 and V is TRBV5-1, with 7 bases fitting TRBD1. The CDR3 is 13 residues long. The junction had 7 bases not matched to a gene; V was cut back by 7 bases and J by 4 bases. Germline V gene data show CDR1 as SGHRS and CDR2 as YFSETQ. CDR3 bases: TGCGCCAGCGGGGAACAGGGGTCCACTGAAGCTTTCTTT. Amino acid sequence: CASGEQGSTEAFF.

V usage is TRBV6-2 or TRBV6-3 and J usage is TRBJ2-1; 9 bases map to TRBD1. This CDR3 spans 16 amino acids. Germline V gene sequence: CDR1 MNHEY, CDR2 SVGEGT. With 0 bases clipped from V and 5 bases from J, the junction kept 5 bases outside the gene matches. This CDR3 reads CASSYSRQGVNNEQFF. CDR3 nucleotides: TGTGCCAGCAGTTACTCGAGACAGGGGGTAAACAATGAGCAGTTCTTC.

The chain carries TRBV5-6 and TRBJ2-3, with 13 bases that match TRBD2. Germline values: CDR1 SGHDT, CDR2 YYEEEE. The CDR3 length is 18 residues. V shed 4 bases and J 2 bases; nucleotides not matched to a gene: 10. In DNA, the CDR3 is TGTGCCAGCAGCACCCCCGGGACTAGCGGGGTACCCACAGATACGCAGTATTTT. Translation gives CASSTPGTSGVPTDTQYF.

The chain has TRBV2 and TRBJ2-5; D is perhaps TRBD2 (6 bases). From germline, CDR1 is SNHLY and CDR2 FYNNEI. The CDR3 has 14 amino acids. Between the trimmed V and J ends, which lost 4 bases and 7 bases, there was a span of 16 bases. CDR3 DNA sequence: TGTGCCAGCAGTGCTGGGGTGACCGGGGGGACCCAGTACTTC. It encodes CASSAGVTGGTQYF.

The V call is TRBV19, the J call TRBJ2-6; a possible D gene is TRBD2 (6 bases). This CDR3 has 17 amino acids. The ends were cut back, 5 bases at V and 3 bases at J, with 17 bases in the middle. CDR1 and CDR2 (germline): LNHDA, SQIVND (reference sequence). The DNA of the CDR3 is TGTGCCAGTAGTGTCCCCGGGAGAAGGGGTGGGGCCAACGTCCTGACTTTC. Translated: CASSVPGRRGGANVLTF.

This clone showed up just a few times. V is TRBV19 and J is TRBJ1-2; D perhaps matches TRBD1 (5 bases). There are 13 residues in the CDR3. The ends were cut back, 0 bases at V and 6 bases at J, with 8 bases in the middle. Germline CDR1 LNHDA, CDR2 SQIVND (reference sequence). CDR3 protein: CASSIDRADGYTF. The CDR3 DNA reads as TGTGCCAGTAGTATAGACAGGGCGGATGGCTACACCTTC.

J is TRBJ1-5 and V is TRBV2; D gene uncertain. The V end was cut by 3 bases, the J end by 6 bases, with 6 bases between. Germline assignment: CDR1 SNHLY and CDR2 FYNNEI. The CDR3 is made up of 12 amino acids. DNA for the CDR3: TGTGCCAGCAGTGACTCGGGTCAGCCCCAGCATTTT. Translated, it gives CASSDSGQPQHF.

The V call is TRBV7-9, the J call TRBJ2-3; a weak D match, TRBD2 (6 bases). CDR3 size: 15 residues. Trimming cost V 3 bases and J 3 bases, with 13 bases left between them. Per the germline V gene, CDR1 is SEHNR and CDR2 is FQNEAQ (reference sequence). This CDR3 is CASSLGGGETDTQYF. CDR3 DNA sequence: TGTGCCAGCAGCTTGGGGGGAGGAGAAACAGATACGCAGTATTTT.

The genes are TRBV7-2 and TRBJ1-6; TRBD1 is a possible D gene (6 bases). The V and J ends lost 1 base and 3 bases respectively, with 13 bases between them. Germline V gene sequence: CDR1 SGHTA, CDR2 FQGNSA. CDR3 size: 17 residues. CDR3 region: CASSLVSARGYNSPLHF. DNA for the CDR3: TGTGCCAGCAGCTTAGTCTCGGCCAGGGGCTATAATTCACCCCTCCACTTT. Variable domain in full (rest from reference TRBV7-2 and TRBJ1-6): GAGVSQSPSNKVTEKGKDVELRCDPISGHTALYWYRQSLGQGLEFLIYFQGNSAPDKSGLPSDRFSAERTGGSVSTLTIQRTQQEDSAVYLCASSLVSARGYNSPLHFGNGTRLTVT.

This rearrangement joins TRBV7-2 to TRBJ1-5; unclear D gene. The germline V gene encodes CDR1 SGHTA and CDR2 FQGNSA. Trimming stripped 5 bases from V and 4 bases from J, with 9 bases between. The CDR3 sequence is 13 residues long. The CDR3 loop reads CASSPPGNQPQHF. CDR3 DNA: TGTGCCAGCAGCCCCCCCGGGAATCAGCCCCAGCATTTT. The full variable domain, its missing parts supplied by reference TRBV7-2 and TRBJ1-5, is GAGVSQSPSNKVTEKGKDVELRCDPISGHTALYWYRQSLGQGLEFLIYFQGNSAPDKSGLPSDRFSAERTGGSVSTLTIQRTQQEDSAVYLCASSPPGNQPQHFGDGTRLSIL.

The chain is built from TRBV10-3 and TRBJ1-5, with 9 bases lining up with TRBD1. This CDR3 has 15 amino acids. V gave up 4 bases and J gave up 5 bases; unmatched junction bases: 6. Germline CDR1 and CDR2: ENHRY and SYGVKD. Here the CDR3 reads CAISAGQGTHQPQHF. CDR3 bases: TGTGCCATCAGTGCGGGACAGGGCACCCATCAGCCCCAGCATTTT.

The chain is built from TRBV5-4 and TRBJ2-1; 11 bases line up with TRBD2. With 1 base clipped from V and 0 bases from J, the junction kept 0 bases outside the gene matches. The germline V gene has CDR1 SGHNT and CDR2 YYREEE (reference sequence). This CDR3 is 16 amino acids long. For the CDR3, the DNA is TGTGCCAGCAGCTTGACTAGCGGGAGCTCCTACAATGAGCAGTTCTTC. Protein sequence: CASSLTSGSSYNEQFF.

The chain links TRBV29-1 to TRBJ1-2; weak D call: TRBD1 (5 bases). CDR3 length equals 14 residues. V lost 4 bases, J lost 0 bases, and 12 bases lay in between. The V gene's germline CDR1 is SQVTM and CDR2 ANQGSEA. CDR3 region: CSVVPLTANYGYTF. CDR3 coding DNA: TGCAGCGTTGTCCCTTTGACAGCTAACTATGGCTACACCTTC.

The V call is TRBV6-2 or TRBV6-3, the J call TRBJ2-1, with TRBD1 matching 9 bases. This CDR3 has 19 amino acids. Germline assignment: CDR1 MNHEY and CDR2 SVGEGT. Trimming removed 4 bases from V and 4 bases from J; junction bases left unmatched: 17. CDR3 sequence (DNA): TGTGCCAGCAGTTTGGGCCCGGGACAGGGTTCGGGAAGATACAATGAGCAGTTCTTC. It yields the protein CASSLGPGQGSGRYNEQFF.

The chain joins TRBV20-1 to TRBJ1-1; D gene ambiguous. The V and J ends lost 2 bases and 4 bases respectively, with 5 bases between them. This CDR3 has 11 residues. Germline V CDR1 and CDR2: DFQATT, SNEGSKA (reference sequence). The CDR3 DNA reads TGCAGTGCTAGATGGGCCACTGAAGCTTTCTTT. This translates into CSARWATEAFF.